This passage covers 32 T cell receptor beta chains from one sample sequenced in a study of T cell repertoires in cytomegalovirus infection. Using its own MiXCR run on the reads, TCRdb lists one record per CDR3 protein. This table holds under 200,000 distinct CDR3 sequences, roughly 9% found once. Sequencing was carried out using PBMCs. These receptors were obtained from a human donor in good health (CMV status not recorded). Some clones in this sample may be carry-over from other donors' samples.

This clonotype was recorded many times. The chain carries TRBV4-3 and TRBJ2-2; D gene ambiguous. This CDR3 region has 16 residues. Germline V lookup: CDR1 LGHNA, CDR2 YSLEER. Trimming pared 1 base from V and 5 bases from J, leaving 14 bases between. CDR3 residues: CASSQGRWDATGELFF. Written as DNA, the CDR3 is TGCGCCAGCAGCCAAGGACGCTGGGATGCGACCGGGGAGCTGTTTTTT.

This clonotype was seen many times. The chain combines TRBV7-2 with TRBJ2-3, with TRBD1 as a possible D gene (6 bases). The CDR3 has 13 amino acids. The germline V gene has CDR1 SGHTA and CDR2 FQGNSA. The V gene lost 3 bases and the J gene lost 6 bases, with 10 bases spanning the gap. The CDR3 bases are TGTGCCAGCAGCTTTCGCAGGGGTGATACGCAGTATTTT. Translating gives CASSFRRGDTQYF.

The chain combines TRBV28 with TRBJ1-4; tentative D call: TRBD1 (5 bases). The CDR3 loop spans 15 amino acids. Looked up from germline, CDR1 is MDHEN and CDR2 is SYDVKM. V was shortened by 4 bases and J by 5 bases, with 14 bases between the two germline ends. CDR3 sequence reads: CASSSALGRNEKLFF. CDR3 DNA: TGTGCCAGCAGTTCTGCCTTGGGACGAAATGAAAAACTGTTTTTT.

The chain combines TRBV20-1 with TRBJ1-6; 7 nucleotides line up with TRBD1. V shed 0 bases, J shed 9 bases, and the junction held 11 bases outside the gene matches. In germline, CDR1 is DFQATT, CDR2 SNEGSKA (reference sequence). The CDR3 runs 16 residues. CDR3 in amino acids: CSARDRQGQVGSPLHF. The CDR3 DNA is TGCAGTGCTAGAGATCGGCAAGGACAGGTCGGTTCACCCCTCCACTTT.

This clonotype has at least ten counts. This rearrangement joins TRBV4-3 to TRBJ2-7; 10 nucleotides align to TRBD1. The CDR3 sequence is 16 residues long. J lost 0 bases, V lost 4 bases, and 6 bases had no gene match. CDR1 LGHNA and CDR2 YSLEER come from the germline V gene. CDR3 residues: CASSPSGTGVSYEQYF. The CDR3 DNA is TGCGCCAGCAGCCCTTCCGGGACAGGGGTCTCCTACGAGCAGTACTTC.

The sample holds a few counts of this clonotype. The chain's CDR3 is CSVGLAGVTDTQYF. DNA of the CDR3: TGCAGCGTTGGTCTAGCGGGGGTCACAGATACGCAGTATTTT. J is TRBJ2-3 and V is TRBV29-1, with TRBD2 matching 10 bases. Germline trimming cut 4 bases from V and 2 bases from J; bases unmatched to any gene: 3. Germline V gene sequence: CDR1 SQVTM, CDR2 ANQGSEA. CDR3 length: 14 residues.

The sample holds many counts of this clonotype. The limits of the CDR3 on the DNA are not certain, so only TCRdb's listed CDR3 is given. This sequence joins TRBV7-2 and TRBJ2-5; TRBD1 was called by the table and not checked on the DNA. The CDR3 length equals 17 residues, ends included. The germline V gene has CDR1 SGHTA and CDR2 FQGNSA. The CDR3 here is CASSFVSGPGQLGTQYF.

J is TRBJ1-1 and V is TRBV14; 8 bases line up with TRBD1. Germline V gene data show CDR1 as SGHDN and CDR2 as FVKESK. This CDR3 is built from 18 residues. With V trimmed by 0 bases and J by 4 bases, 13 bases remained unmatched. This CDR3 is CASSQEARTGPGGTEAFF. The CDR3 DNA is TGTGCCAGCAGCCAAGAGGCCAGGACAGGGCCTGGTGGCACTGAAGCTTTCTTT.

J is TRBJ2-1 and V is TRBV2; D uncertain. Germline V gene sequence: CDR1 SNHLY, CDR2 FYNNEI. The CDR3 is 11 amino acids. The V end was cut by 3 bases, the J end by 6 bases, with 3 bases between. CDR3 nucleotide sequence: TGTGCCAGCAGTGATGCCAATGAGCAGTTCTTC. This sequence encodes CASSDANEQFF.

This clonotype occurred a few times. The chain links TRBV29-1 to TRBJ2-5; a possible D gene is TRBD2 (6 bases). CDR1 SQVTM and CDR2 ANQGSEA come from the germline V gene. Trimming removed 4 bases at V and 5 bases at J, with 11 bases between. There are 12 residues in the CDR3. This CDR3 is CSVGLDWETQYF. In DNA form, the CDR3 reads TGCAGCGTTGGACTAGACTGGGAGACCCAGTACTTC.

This clonotype was counted a few times. V is TRBV7-9 and J is TRBJ2-7; D is unclear. CDR1 is SEHNR, CDR2 FQNEAQ, per germline (reference sequence). V was trimmed by 1 base and J by 4 bases, leaving 5 bases between them. This CDR3 is 12 amino acids long. The CDR3 coding sequence is TGTGCCAGCAGCTTAGAGGTATACGAGCAGTACTTC. Translation: CASSLEVYEQYF.

Comment on this clonotype: A read error is possible here, since a much larger clone lies one base away. CDR3 protein: CASGSVAGAGDTQYF. The CDR3 DNA reads as TGTGCCAGCGGCTCGGTAGCGGGAGCCGGGGATACGCAGTATTTT. The chain employs TRBV7-3 and TRBJ2-3; 9 bases fit TRBD2. Trimming removed 8 bases from V and 6 bases from J; junction bases left unmatched: 12. The CDR3 loop spans 15 amino acids. Germline V gene data show CDR1 as SGHTA and CDR2 as FQGTGA.

This chain links TRBV5-4 with TRBJ2-3, with 7 bases identical to TRBD2. The CDR3 contains 15 residues. In germline, CDR1 is SGHNT, CDR2 YYREEE (reference sequence). V shed 2 bases and J 2 bases; nucleotides not matched to a gene: 5. CDR3 DNA: TGTGCCAGCAGCTTTGGCGGGACTAACACAGATACGCAGTATTTT. It codes for CASSFGGTNTDTQYF.

V and J are TRBV11-3 and TRBJ2-1; 10 nucleotides agree with TRBD2. V shed 1 base, J shed 7 bases, and the junction held 7 bases outside the gene matches. The CDR3 loop spans 16 amino acids. Germline values: CDR1 SGHNT, CDR2 YENEEA. In DNA, the CDR3 is TGTGCCAGCAGCTTAGTGGCTAGCGGGAGTGGGAATGAGCAGTTCTTC. Protein sequence: CASSLVASGSGNEQFF.

This clonotype was observed a few times. The rearrangement links TRBV20-1 to TRBJ1-2; D might be TRBD1 (6 bases). This CDR3 is built from 10 residues. Per germline, CDR1 DFQATT and CDR2 SNEGSKA (reference sequence). V was clipped by 7 bases and J by 6 bases, with 9 bases between them. CDR3 loop: CSVYRDGYTF. Here the CDR3 DNA reads TGCAGTGTCTACAGGGATGGCTACACCTTC.

The rearrangement uses TRBV20-1 and TRBJ2-7, with a possible D match to TRBD2 (6 bases). V was trimmed by 0 bases and J by 1 base, leaving 16 bases between them. The V gene's germline CDR1 is DFQATT and CDR2 SNEGSKA (reference sequence). The CDR3 has 16 amino acids. Written as DNA, the CDR3 is TGCAGTGCTAGAGATCCGTCCGGGAGTAGGTCCTACGAGCAGTACTTC. Its protein product is CSARDPSGSRSYEQYF.

The chain joins TRBV27 to TRBJ2-7, with D perhaps matching TRBD2 (5 bases). The ends were cut back, 5 bases at V and 4 bases at J, with 9 bases in the middle. The CDR3 runs to 12 residues. CDR1 MNHEY and CDR2 SMNVEV come from the germline V gene (reference sequence). For the CDR3, the DNA is TGTGCCAGCAGTGGACGGGGTTACGAGCAGTACTTC. Protein sequence: CASSGRGYEQYF.

There are many counts of this clonotype. This sequence joins TRBV7-8 and TRBJ1-4; unclear D gene. CDR1 is SGHVS, CDR2 FQNEAQ, per germline. Trimming cost V 4 bases and J 0 bases, with 12 bases left between them. CDR3 length: 16 amino acids. CDR3 in DNA: TGTGCCAGCAGCTCTCAGAGGTTTGCAACTAATGAAAAACTGTTTTTT. Translation gives CASSSQRFATNEKLFF.

This clonotype was counted many times. The chain uses TRBV6-5 and TRBJ2-2, with 12 bases aligning to TRBD2. Germline trimming cut 0 bases from V and 0 bases from J; bases unmatched to any gene: 5. Per germline, CDR1 MNHEY and CDR2 SVGAGI. The CDR3 loop spans 19 amino acids. CDR3 sequence (DNA): TGTGCCAGCAGTTACTCCCTAGCGGGAGGGCGGGCGAACACCGGGGAGCTGTTTTTT. Amino acids: CASSYSLAGGRANTGELFF.

The CDR3 reads CASSQGVDRVLRNSPLHF. The CDR3 DNA reads as TGTGCCAGCAGCCAAGGGGTGGACAGGGTATTGCGGAATTCACCCCTCCACTTT. V usage is TRBV14 and J usage is TRBJ1-6; 8 bases line up with TRBD1. The V and J ends lost 1 base and 7 bases, in that order; junction bases with no gene match: 12. The V gene's germline CDR1 is SGHDN and CDR2 FVKESK. The CDR3 totals 18 residues.

This clonotype was counted at least ten times. This rearrangement joins TRBV28 to TRBJ1-5; possibly TRBD1 for D (5 bases). Germline CDR1 is MDHEN and CDR2 is SYDVKM. V lost 6 bases and J 7 bases, leaving 16 bases between the germline ends. The CDR3 sequence is 14 residues long. As DNA, the CDR3 is TGTGCCAGCAGGATCGGGACGGAATACCAGCCCCAGCATTTT. Protein sequence: CASRIGTEYQPQHF.

In this sample, this clonotype turned up a few times. The rearrangement links TRBV20-1 to TRBJ2-3; tentatively, D is TRBD2 (6 bases). Per germline, CDR1 DFQATT and CDR2 SNEGSKA (reference sequence). The CDR3 totals 15 residues. V lost 0 bases, J lost 0 bases, and 10 bases lay in between. The CDR3 coding sequence is TGCAGTGCTAGAGATGGGCGGGGCAGCACAGATACGCAGTATTTT. The encoded protein is CSARDGRGSTDTQYF.

Worth noting for this clonotype: A much more abundant neighbour one base away suggests this may be a read error. V usage is TRBV28 and J usage is TRBJ2-2; D is ambiguous. The CDR3 loop spans 11 amino acids. V was cut by 6 bases and J by 4 bases, with 3 bases left in between. CDR1 MDHEN and CDR2 SYDVKM come from the germline V gene. The CDR3 DNA follows: TGTGCCAGCAGAGCCACCGGGGAGCTGTTTTTT. Its protein product is CASRATGELFF.

This sequence joins TRBV6-5 and TRBJ2-7, with 11 bases lining up with TRBD1. CDR3 length equals 17 residues. Germline V gene sequence: CDR1 MNHEY, CDR2 SVGAGI. With 0 bases clipped from V and 2 bases from J, the junction kept 6 bases outside the gene matches. The DNA for the CDR3 is TGTGCCAGCAGTTACTCTAATTCGGGACAGGGGGCCTACGAGCAGTACTTC. Its translation: CASSYSNSGQGAYEQYF.

This clonotype was detected a few times. The rearrangement joins TRBV19 to TRBJ2-5; the D gene is possibly TRBD2 (7 bases). Germline CDR1 is LNHDA and CDR2 is SQIVND (reference sequence). The CDR3 has 16 amino acids. The V end lost 3 bases, the J end lost 3 bases, and 17 bases lay between the germline ends. The CDR3 spells CASSIGRGALKETQYF. Here the CDR3 DNA reads TGTGCCAGTAGTATTGGACGGGGGGCGCTGAAAGAGACCCAGTACTTC.

The CDR3 reads CAISEAGGPSEQFF. In nucleotides, the CDR3 is TGTGCCATCAGTGAGGCGGGGGGGCCCAGTGAGCAGTTCTTC. This chain links TRBV10-3 with TRBJ2-1; 9 positions agree with TRBD2. V lost 2 bases and J lost 9; bases outside the gene matches: 5. Germline lookup yields CDR1 ENHRY and CDR2 SYGVKD. The CDR3 sequence is 14 residues long.

This clonotype came up many times. The J gene is TRBJ1-2, the V gene TRBV7-2, with no clear D. Germline V gives CDR1 SGHTA, CDR2 FQGNSA. The CDR3 runs 13 residues. Trimming shortened V by 4 bases and J by 3 bases, and 9 bases separated the two germline ends. In DNA form, the CDR3 reads TGTGCCAGCAGCTCGAGAGCTTACTATGGCTACACCTTC. Protein sequence: CASSSRAYYGYTF. The full variable domain, with the rest looked up from reference TRBV7-2 and TRBJ1-2, is GAGVSQSPSNKVTEKGKDVELRCDPISGHTALYWYRQSLGQGLEFLIYFQGNSAPDKSGLPSDRFSAERTGGSVSTLTIQRTQQEDSAVYLCASSSRAYYGYTFGSGTRLTVV.

This clonotype was seen ten or more times. The J gene is TRBJ2-5, the V gene TRBV7-2; 8 nucleotides line up with TRBD2. Germline trimming cut 5 bases from V and 4 bases from J; bases unmatched to any gene: 12. The CDR3 length is 16 residues. Germline V gene data show CDR1 as SGHTA and CDR2 as FQGNSA. The CDR3 DNA reads as TGTGCCAGCAGCACAATAGCCCCCGCGGGAGGAGAGACCCAGTACTTC. Translated, it gives CASSTIAPAGGETQYF.

This clonotype was seen only a few times. The V call is TRBV5-6, the J call TRBJ1-2, with D perhaps TRBD1 (6 bases). The CDR3 consists of 15 residues. V shed 1 base and J shed 5 bases, with 15 bases lying between them. CDR1 and CDR2 (germline): SGHDT, YYEEEE. CDR3 DNA sequence: TGTGCCAGCAGCTTGTTTTCGACAGGCGGTTATGGCTACACCTTC. Protein sequence: CASSLFSTGGYGYTF.

This clonotype was observed many times. The J gene is TRBJ2-7, the V gene TRBV7-9; weak D call: TRBD1 (5 bases). CDR3 length equals 16 residues. Germline V lookup: CDR1 SEHNR, CDR2 FQNEAQ (reference sequence). Trimming removed 4 bases from V and 1 base from J, with 17 bases in between. The CDR3 loop is CASSWQGSQFSYEQYF. CDR3 bases: TGTGCCAGCAGCTGGCAGGGTTCCCAATTTTCCTACGAGCAGTACTTC. The entire variable domain, with the rest obtained from reference TRBV7-9 and TRBJ2-7, is as follows: DTGVSQNPRHKITKRGQNVTFRCDPISEHNRLYWYRQTLGQGPEFLTYFQNEAQLEKSRLLSDRFSAERPKGSFSTLEIQRTEQGDSAMYLCASSWQGSQFSYEQYFGPGTRLTVT.

This clonotype was seen many times. This chain connects TRBV28 to TRBJ2-3; 9 bases map to TRBD2. Germline values: CDR1 MDHEN, CDR2 SYDVKM. The CDR3 spans 14 residues. Unmatched junction bases numbered 6, after V lost 4 bases and J lost 7 bases. The DNA of the CDR3 is TGTGCCAGCAGTTCAGCGGGGGGCCGGAATACGCAGTATTTT. Amino acid sequence: CASSSAGGRNTQYF.

The J gene is TRBJ1-1, the V gene TRBV20-1, with a possible D match to TRBD1 (5 bases). Deletions cut 4 bases from V and 3 bases from J, with 12 bases between. The length of the CDR3 is 13 residues. Germline CDR1 and CDR2: DFQATT and SNEGSKA (reference sequence). The CDR3 spells CSANRGGDTEAFF. The DNA of the CDR3 is TGCAGTGCTAACCGGGGGGGAGACACTGAAGCTTTCTTT.